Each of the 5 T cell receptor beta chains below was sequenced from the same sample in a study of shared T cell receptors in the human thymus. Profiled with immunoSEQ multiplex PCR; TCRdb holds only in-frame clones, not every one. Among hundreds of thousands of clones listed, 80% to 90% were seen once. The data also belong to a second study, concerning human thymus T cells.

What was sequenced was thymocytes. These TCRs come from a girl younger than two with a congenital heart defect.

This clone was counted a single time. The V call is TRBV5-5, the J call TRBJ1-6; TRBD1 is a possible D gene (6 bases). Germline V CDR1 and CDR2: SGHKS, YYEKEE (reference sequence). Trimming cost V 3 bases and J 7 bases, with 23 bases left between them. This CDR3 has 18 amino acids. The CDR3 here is CASSYLAVQGILNSPLHF. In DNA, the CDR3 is TGTGCCAGCAGCTACCTAGCCGTACAGGGTATACTAAATTCACCCCTCCACTTT.

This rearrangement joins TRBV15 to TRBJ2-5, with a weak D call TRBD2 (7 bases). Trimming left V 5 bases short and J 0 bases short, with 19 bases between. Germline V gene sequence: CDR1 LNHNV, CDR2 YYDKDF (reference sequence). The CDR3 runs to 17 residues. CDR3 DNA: TGTGCCACCAGCCCCCAAAGGCGGGGGCCGTACCAAGAGACCCAGTACTTC. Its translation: CATSPQRRGPYQETQYF.

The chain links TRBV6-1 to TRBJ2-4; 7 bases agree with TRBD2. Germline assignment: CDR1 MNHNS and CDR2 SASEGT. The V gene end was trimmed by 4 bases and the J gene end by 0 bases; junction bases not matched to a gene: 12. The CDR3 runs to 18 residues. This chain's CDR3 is CASSVGGESSLAKNIQYF. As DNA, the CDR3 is TGTGCCAGCAGTGTGGGGGGGGAGAGCTCGTTAGCCAAAAACATTCAGTACTTC.

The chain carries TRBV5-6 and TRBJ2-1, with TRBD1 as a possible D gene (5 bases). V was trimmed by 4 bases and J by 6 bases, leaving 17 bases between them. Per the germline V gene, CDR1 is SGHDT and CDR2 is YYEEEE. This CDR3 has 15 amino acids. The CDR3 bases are TGTGCCAGCAGCCCCGATTCACAGGAGTTCAATGAGCAGTTCTTC. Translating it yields CASSPDSQEFNEQFF.

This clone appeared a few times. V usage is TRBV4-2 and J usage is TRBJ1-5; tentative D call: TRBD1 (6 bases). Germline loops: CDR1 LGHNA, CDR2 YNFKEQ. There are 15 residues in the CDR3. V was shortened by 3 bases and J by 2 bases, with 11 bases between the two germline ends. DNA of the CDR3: TGTGCCAGCAGCCAGGGCAGGGGTGGCAATCAGCCCCAGCATTTT. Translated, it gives CASSQGRGGNQPQHF.